A single sample gave rise to the 10 T cell receptor beta chains below, sequenced in a study of cytomegalovirus exposure and HLA in healthy donors. Some clones are missing from TCRdb's copy, which holds only in-frame ones; the method was immunoSEQ multiplex PCR. The profile covers 150,000 to 200,000 clones, with 86% appearing a single time and more than 1.2% taken by the ten largest. Sequenced sample: PBMCs. The receptors derive from a woman younger than 30 in good health and CMV-seronegative.

V and J are TRBV29-1 and TRBJ1-2; maybe TRBD1 (5 bases). Trimming pared 6 bases from V and 6 bases from J, leaving 17 bases between. The CDR3 consists of 13 residues. In germline, CDR1 is SQVTM, CDR2 ANQGSEA. As DNA, the CDR3 is TGCAGCGTCAACCCCAGGACACGTCATGGCTACACCTTC. It translates to CSVNPRTRHGYTF.

This clone occurred once. This rearrangement joins TRBV2 to TRBJ2-5; 10 bases line up with TRBD1. The CDR3 extends over 18 amino acids. Germline CDR1 SNHLY, CDR2 FYNNEI. V lost 6 bases, J lost 2 bases, and 15 bases stayed unmatched. The CDR3 sequence: CASRDGQGVQPLQETQYF. CDR3 in DNA: TGTGCCAGCAGGGACGGACAGGGGGTGCAGCCCCTTCAAGAGACCCAGTACTTC.

This clone was seen once. J is TRBJ2-7 and V is TRBV23-1; 9 bases align to TRBD1. TRBV23-1 is identified as an open reading frame with a role that is uncertain. The CDR3 spans 16 residues. V lost 4 bases, J lost 4 bases, and 11 bases stayed unmatched. CDR3 in DNA: TGCGCCAGCAGTCGCCAAAGGACAGGGGTAGTTTACGAGCAGTACTTC. This gives the protein CASSRQRTGVVYEQYF.

The V and J genes are TRBV5-1 and TRBJ2-5, with 7 bases aligning to TRBD1. The V gene's germline CDR1 is SGHRS and CDR2 YFSETQ. CDR3 length: 14 amino acids. V gave up 1 base and J gave up 4 bases; unmatched junction bases: 4. The CDR3 DNA reads as TGCGCCAGCAGCTTGTGGCCAGGGGGAGAGACCCAGTACTTC. Its translation: CASSLWPGGETQYF. Full variable domain (rest looked up from reference TRBV5-1 and TRBJ2-5): KAGVTQTPRYLIKTRGQQVTLSCSPISGHRSVSWYQQTPGQGLQFLFEYFSETQRNKGNFPGRFSGRQFSNSRSEMNVSTLELGDSALYLCASSLWPGGETQYFGPGTRLLVL.

The chain is built from TRBV5-1 and TRBJ2-3; 7 nucleotides line up with TRBD2. After removal of 9 bases from V and 2 bases from J, the junction contained 9 bases not matched to a gene. Germline V gene lookup returns CDR1 SGHRS and CDR2 YFSETQ. The CDR3 is made up of 14 amino acids. CDR3 loop: CATREGTTTDTQYF. The DNA of the CDR3 is TGCGCCACAAGGGAGGGGACTACCACAGATACGCAGTATTTT.

The rearrangement joins TRBV6-1 to TRBJ2-7, with D possibly matching TRBD1 (5 bases). With 3 bases removed from V and 0 bases from J, the gap between germline ends came to 12 bases. CDR3 length: 15 amino acids. Germline V gene sequence: CDR1 MNHNS, CDR2 SASEGT. The CDR3 sequence: CASSDNVDSSYEQYF. The CDR3, as DNA: TGTGCCAGCAGTGACAATGTAGACAGCTCCTACGAGCAGTACTTC.

The gene calls are TRBV13 and TRBJ2-1; TRBD2 aligns across 7 bases. Per germline, CDR1 PRHDT and CDR2 FYEKMQ (reference sequence). Trimming at V came to 4 bases and at J to 2 bases, leaving 8 bases not matched to a gene. This CDR3 contains 16 residues. The CDR3 DNA is TGTGCCAGCAGCTCCAGGGCTAGCGGCACCTACAATGAGCAGTTCTTC. This codes for CASSSRASGTYNEQFF.

In DNA, the CDR3 is TGTGCCAGCAGCCCCTCAGGACAGGGGGCTGAGACCCAGTACTTC. Translation: CASSPSGQGAETQYF. This chain links TRBV7-3 with TRBJ2-5; 11 nucleotides align to TRBD1. This CDR3 comprises 15 residues. Germline loops: CDR1 SGHTA, CDR2 FQGTGA. V lost 5 bases and J lost 5; bases outside the gene matches: 7.

This rearrangement joins TRBV19 to TRBJ2-7; 9 bases match TRBD1. V lost 5 bases to trimming and J lost 5 bases; unmatched junction nucleotides: 10. Germline V gives CDR1 LNHDA, CDR2 SQIVND (reference sequence). The CDR3 is 15 residues long. The CDR3 coding sequence is TGTGCCAGTAGTCCCGACAGGGGGTTGGTGGACGAGCAGTACTTC. Protein: CASSPDRGLVDEQYF.

The chain has TRBV5-1 and TRBJ1-1; 8 positions agree with TRBD1. Germline V CDR1 and CDR2: SGHRS, YFSETQ. Germline trimming cut 0 bases from V and 1 base from J; bases unmatched to any gene: 5. The CDR3 consists of 16 residues. DNA for the CDR3: TGCGCCAGCAGCTTGGGAAGGGGACAGGCGAACACTGAAGCTTTCTTT. It specifies CASSLGRGQANTEAFF.